This paragraph covers one T cell receptor (beta chain) sequence. Different DNA sequences within this sample yield the same CDR3. The sample belongs to a study of blood T cell repertoires in COVID-19. Some clones are missing from TCRdb's copy, which holds only in-frame ones; the method was immunoSEQ multiplex PCR. The sample includes 200,000 to 300,000 clones, about 90% of them seen just once. Germline values: CDR1 GTSNPN, CDR2 SVGIG (reference sequence). The ends were cut back, 0 bases at V and 4 bases at J, with 9 bases in the middle. This CDR3 comprises 13 residues. The source of this sequence is a man aged 45-65 years who had been exposed to COVID-19. The chain joins TRBV30 to TRBJ1-1, with D perhaps matching TRBD1 (6 bases). The sample consisted of PBMCs or T cells enriched from blood (not recorded which). The CDR3 is CAWSVRGGTEAFF. The DNA for the CDR3 is TGTGCCTGGAGTGTGAGAGGGGGCACTGAAGCTTTCTTT.